This T cell receptor beta chain originates from a study of blood T cell repertoires in COVID-19. Germline-derived CDR1 and CDR2 are LGHNT and FRNRAP. The CDR3 contains 15 residues. With 8 bases clipped from V and 3 bases from J, the junction kept 10 bases outside the gene matches. Original analysis: The assay estimated nucleated cells by amplifying reference gene primers. Only in-frame clones appear in the TCRdb table, and some are missing; sequencing was by immunoSEQ multiplex PCR. Clone size and V and J calls were adopted from that table, with D and trimming inferred from the DNA. There are over 200,000 clones in the sample; just over 85% occur only once, and around 1.4% lies in the top ten.

This rearrangement joins TRBV12-5 to TRBJ2-1, with 7 bases matching TRBD2. The receptor comes from a man aged 18 to 35 with active or convalescent COVID-19. The specimen was peripheral blood. The CDR3 DNA sequence: TGTGCTAGTACCGGAGCGGGACGGGTCTACAATGAGCAGTTCTTC. It is translated as CASTGAGRVYNEQFF. The complete variable domain, with remaining parts taken from reference TRBV12-5 and TRBJ2-1, reads DARVTQTPRHKVTEMGQEVTMRCQPILGHNTVFWYRQTMMQGLELLAYFRNRAPLDDSGMPKDRFSAEMPDATLATLKIQPSEPRDSAVYFCASTGAGRVYNEQFFGPGTRLTVL.